This passage covers 28 T cell receptor beta chains from one sample sequenced in a study of T cell responses to AZD1222 COVID-19 vaccine. Measured with immunoSEQ multiplex PCR; TCRdb has only the in-frame clones, and not every one. There are around 100,000 clones in the sample; 85% occur only once, and 4.5% lies in the top ten. The sequences come from peripheral blood, collected 28 days after the second AZD1222 dose. These receptor sequences come from an adult who received the AZD1222 COVID-19 vaccine.

The genes are TRBV9 and TRBJ2-1, with D possibly TRBD2 on 6 matching bases. Germline loops: CDR1 SGDLS, CDR2 YYNGEE. CDR3 length: 14 amino acids. V was clipped by 4 bases and J by 5 bases, with 13 bases between them. CDR3 coding DNA: TGTGCCAGCAGCCCCCGGGACTGGAACAATGAGCAGTTCTTC. Translation gives CASSPRDWNNEQFF.

The chain combines TRBV3-1 (or the pseudogene TRBV3-2) with TRBJ1-1, with TRBD1 as a possible D gene (5 bases). Looked up from germline, CDR1 is LGHDT and CDR2 is YNNKEL (reference sequence). The CDR3 totals 14 residues. Trimming shortened V by 5 bases and J by 1 base, and 11 bases separated the two germline ends. This CDR3 reads CASSYGHSNTEAFF. DNA for the CDR3: TGTGCCAGCAGCTACGGACACTCGAACACTGAAGCTTTCTTT.

The chain uses TRBV19 and TRBJ1-6, with D possibly matching TRBD1 (5 bases). V was trimmed by 9 bases and J by 0 bases, leaving 9 bases between them. The CDR3 has 14 residues. CDR1 and CDR2 from the germline V gene are LNHDA and SQIVND (reference sequence). CDR3 in DNA: TGTGCCAGCCACAGGAGCTCCTATAATTCACCCCTCCACTTT. It yields the protein CASHRSSYNSPLHF.

This clone has a single count. V and J are TRBV7-9 and TRBJ1-2, with 7 bases identical to TRBD1. Germline loops: CDR1 SEHNR, CDR2 FQNEAQ (reference sequence). This CDR3 region has 15 residues. The trim removed 5 bases at V and 3 bases at J, leaving 9 bases unmatched. In DNA form, the CDR3 reads TGTGCCAGCAGCAAGACAGGGACCCTCCACTATGGCTACACCTTC. This gives the protein CASSKTGTLHYGYTF.

The chain combines TRBV4-1 with TRBJ2-1, with 12 nucleotides matching TRBD2. Per germline, CDR1 MGHRA and CDR2 YSYEKL. After removal of 1 base from V and 0 bases from J, the junction contained 7 bases not matched to a gene. This CDR3 region has 19 residues. Here the CDR3 reads CASSQGPSGGGRSYNEQFF. In DNA, the CDR3 is TGCGCCAGCAGCCAAGGTCCTAGCGGGGGGGGCCGCTCCTACAATGAGCAGTTCTTC.

This chain joins TRBV9 and TRBJ2-1; weak D call: TRBD2 (5 bases). The CDR3 loop spans 14 amino acids. The V and J ends lost 0 bases and 9 bases respectively, with 13 bases between them. In germline, CDR1 is SGDLS, CDR2 YYNGEE. The CDR3 bases are TGTGCCAGCAGCGTAGTTGAGTATGCGGGTGAGCAGTTCTTC. This gives the protein CASSVVEYAGEQFF.

This rearrangement joins TRBV5-1 to TRBJ2-3, with 8 bases matching TRBD1. The CDR3 has 14 residues. V lost 4 bases to trimming and J lost 2 bases; unmatched junction nucleotides: 3. The V gene's germline CDR1 is SGHRS and CDR2 YFSETQ. The CDR3 region has the DNA TGCGCCAGCAGCCCGGACAGGGCCACAGATACGCAGTATTTT. Protein: CASSPDRATDTQYF.

The chain recombines TRBV10-2 with TRBJ1-5; D might be TRBD1 (6 bases). V shed 0 bases and J shed 2 bases, with 14 bases lying between them. The CDR3 is 17 amino acids. Germline V gives CDR1 WSHSY, CDR2 SAAADI. The CDR3 here is CASSESSGTLGNQPQHF. CDR3 coding DNA: TGCGCCAGCAGTGAGTCCTCCGGGACATTGGGCAATCAGCCCCAGCATTTT.

The CDR3 sequence: CASQSTGSNEKLFF. For the CDR3, the DNA is TGTGCCAGCCAGTCGACGGGGAGTAATGAAAAACTGTTTTTT. The chain uses TRBV2 and TRBJ1-4; D remains ambiguous. Trimming cost V 8 bases and J 4 bases, with 14 bases left between them. CDR1 and CDR2 from the germline V gene are SNHLY and FYNNEI. CDR3 length equals 14 residues.

The chain's CDR3 is CASSVSPGELFF. The CDR3 region has the DNA TGTGCCAGCAGTGTGTCACCCGGGGAGCTGTTTTTT. The chain combines TRBV25-1 with TRBJ2-2; D not resolved. Germline V CDR1 and CDR2: MGHDK, SYGVNS. V was clipped by 4 bases and J by 6 bases, with 6 bases between them. CDR3 size: 12 residues. Full variable domain (rest looked up from reference TRBV25-1 and TRBJ2-2): EADIYQTPRYLVIGTGKKITLECSQTMGHDKMYWYQQDPGMELHLIHYSYGVNSTEKGDLSSESTVSRIRTEHFPLTLESARPSHTSQYLCASSVSPGELFFGEGSRLTVL.

V is TRBV5-4 and J is TRBJ2-5, with 10 bases identical to TRBD2. The CDR3 covers 18 residues. V was pared by 0 bases and J by 2 bases, with 10 bases of the junction left unmatched. Germline V gene sequence: CDR1 SGHNT, CDR2 YYREEE (reference sequence). CDR3 DNA: TGTGCCAGCAGCTTGGGGCTAGCGGGGGCCACCAATCAAGAGACCCAGTACTTC. It yields the protein CASSLGLAGATNQETQYF.

This sequence joins TRBV3-1 (or the pseudogene TRBV3-2) and TRBJ1-2; D ambiguous. Germline V gene lookup returns CDR1 LGHDT and CDR2 YNNKEL (reference sequence). V lost 4 bases and J 4 bases, leaving 16 bases between the germline ends. This CDR3 has 15 residues. The CDR3 spells CASSPSRIPSYGYTF. The CDR3 DNA follows: TGTGCCAGCAGCCCTTCTCGGATCCCAAGCTATGGCTACACCTTC.

The chain couples TRBV19 to TRBJ2-7; TRBD2 aligns across 10 bases. The germline V gene has CDR1 LNHDA and CDR2 SQIVND (reference sequence). The ends lost 5 bases at V and 9 bases at J; junction bases unmatched: 19. The CDR3 runs to 17 residues. The CDR3 region is CASSPWTSGDHLRAQYF. The CDR3 DNA reads TGTGCCAGTAGTCCCTGGACTAGCGGAGATCATCTACGAGCGCAGTACTTC.

The chain recombines TRBV27 with TRBJ2-7; D tentatively reads TRBD1 or TRBD2 (6 bases each). Deletions cut 0 bases from V and 2 bases from J, with 17 bases between. CDR3 size: 17 residues. Germline CDR1 is MNHEY and CDR2 is SMNVEV (reference sequence). CDR3 amino acids: CASSLSGAWGETYEQYF. In DNA form, the CDR3 reads TGTGCCAGCAGTTTATCGGGGGCTTGGGGGGAGACCTACGAGCAGTACTTC.

The rearrangement joins TRBV27 to TRBJ2-3; D gene unclear. V dropped 0 bases and J dropped 5 bases, with 6 bases sitting between them. CDR1 and CDR2 from the germline V gene are MNHEY and SMNVEV (reference sequence). The CDR3 sequence is 13 residues long. Here the CDR3 DNA reads TGTGCCAGCAGTTTATCCCAATTAGATACGCAGTATTTT. It is translated as CASSLSQLDTQYF.

This clone was found a few times. V is TRBV11-2 and J is TRBJ2-5; D might be TRBD2 (5 bases). The V end was cut by 0 bases, the J end by 7 bases, with 12 bases between. Germline V gene data show CDR1 as SGHAT and CDR2 as FQNNGV. The CDR3 is 14 residues long. The CDR3 loop is CASSLDPRDWTQYF. For the CDR3, the DNA is TGTGCCAGCAGCTTAGATCCACGGGATTGGACCCAGTACTTC.

The V gene is TRBV10-2, the J gene TRBJ2-5; unclear D gene. This CDR3 has 12 residues. V was clipped by 4 bases and J by 5 bases, with 8 bases between them. Germline V gives CDR1 WSHSY, CDR2 SAAADI. As DNA, the CDR3 is TGCGCCAGCAGTGCGGACGGGGAGACCCAGTACTTC. Translation gives CASSADGETQYF.

The chain links TRBV18 to TRBJ2-1, with 10 bases that match TRBD2. Per germline, CDR1 KGHSH and CDR2 LQKENI. The V and J ends lost 3 bases and 7 bases, in that order; junction bases with no gene match: 6. The CDR3 contains 15 residues. CDR3 nucleotides: TGTGCCAGCTCACCCCCCAGCGGGGGGGTGAATGAGCAGTTCTTC. Encoded protein: CASSPPSGGVNEQFF.

This sequence joins TRBV28 and TRBJ2-3; D might be TRBD1 or TRBD2, each matching 6 bases. The CDR3 totals 14 residues. Germline-derived CDR1 and CDR2 are MDHEN and SYDVKM. Trimming removed 6 bases from V and 2 bases from J, with 12 bases in between. DNA of the CDR3: TGTGCCAGCAGCTTAGGGGGGACCACAGATACGCAGTATTTT. It translates to CASSLGGTTDTQYF.

The chain combines TRBV27 with TRBJ2-5; 13 nucleotides align to TRBD2. Trimming took 1 base from V and 5 from J; bases not matched to a gene: 4. Germline V CDR1 and CDR2: MNHEY, SMNVEV (reference sequence). This CDR3 comprises 16 residues. The DNA for the CDR3 is TGTGCCAGCAGTTTATTTCGGACTAGCGGGAGTGAGACCCAGTACTTC. This translates into CASSLFRTSGSETQYF.

The chain joins TRBV30 to TRBJ2-3; maybe TRBD1 (6 bases). Trimming removed 1 base from V and 2 bases from J, with 10 bases in between. The germline V gene has CDR1 GTSNPN and CDR2 SVGIG (reference sequence). CDR3 length equals 14 residues. The CDR3 loop reads CAWSDGQFTDTQYF. Here the CDR3 DNA reads TGTGCCTGGAGTGACGGACAGTTCACAGATACGCAGTATTTT.

The chain carries TRBV5-1 and TRBJ1-4; D call uncertain. V lost 0 bases, J lost 6 bases, and 6 bases lay in between. Germline V gene data show CDR1 as SGHRS and CDR2 as YFSETQ. This CDR3 is built from 13 residues. The CDR3 DNA sequence: TGCGCCAGCAGCTTGGGCGGCTATGAAAAACTGTTTTTT. Translating it yields CASSLGGYEKLFF.

This clone appeared a few times. DNA of the CDR3: TGTGCCAGCAGCCAACGGGGTAGCGGTTATTACAATGAGCAGTTCTTC. This gives the protein CASSQRGSGYYNEQFF. The chain uses TRBV3-1 (or the pseudogene TRBV3-2) and TRBJ2-1, with D tentatively TRBD2 (6 bases). Trimming removed 2 bases at V and 4 bases at J, with 15 bases between. The length of the CDR3 is 16 residues. The germline V gene encodes CDR1 LGHDT and CDR2 YNNKEL (reference sequence).

This clone appeared a few times. The junction departs from germline at one end; a sequencing error may be responsible. The genes are TRBV7-7 and TRBJ1-3; no reliable D call. The CDR3 extends over 12 amino acids. Germline-derived CDR1 and CDR2 are SSHAT and FNYEAQ (reference sequence). The CDR3 region is CASSFPGNTIYF. CDR3 sequence (DNA): TGTGCTAGCAGCTTCCCCGGAAACACCATATATTTT. The variable domain in full, completed from reference TRBV7-7 and TRBJ1-3, reads GAGVSQSPRYKVTKRGQDVTLRCDPISSHATLYWYQQALGQGPEFLTYFNYEAQPDKSGLPSDRFSAERPEGSISTLTIQRTEQRDSAMYRCASSFPGNTIYFGEGSWLTVV.

The V call is TRBV7-8, the J call TRBJ1-2, with TRBD1 matching over 7 bases. V trimming: 5 bases; J trimming: 8 bases; junction bases outside the gene matches: 20. The CDR3 loop spans 17 amino acids. Germline V CDR1 and CDR2: SGHVS, FQNEAQ. This CDR3 reads CASSQATPGQLSSGYTF. In nucleotides, the CDR3 is TGTGCCAGCAGCCAAGCCACCCCGGGACAGCTTTCAAGCGGCTACACCTTC. The full variable domain, with the rest looked up from reference TRBV7-8 and TRBJ1-2, is GAGVSQSPRYKVAKRGQDVALRCDPISGHVSLFWYQQALGQGPEFLTYFQNEAQLDKSGLPSDRFFAERPEGSVSTLKIQRTQQEDSAVYLCASSQATPGQLSSGYTFGSGTRLTVV.

J is TRBJ2-7 and V is TRBV5-1; maybe TRBD1 (5 bases). Trimming pared 0 bases from V and 5 bases from J, leaving 12 bases between. This CDR3 region has 14 residues. Germline-derived CDR1 and CDR2 are SGHRS and YFSETQ. CDR3 sequence reads: CASSLEQGLDEQYF. CDR3 DNA sequence: TGCGCCAGCAGCTTGGAGCAGGGTTTAGACGAGCAGTACTTC.

The chain employs TRBV4-3 and TRBJ1-5; no definite D call. V was shortened by 0 bases and J by 11 bases, with 17 bases between the two germline ends. Germline V gene lookup returns CDR1 LGHNA and CDR2 YSLEER. This CDR3 region has 15 residues. CDR3: CASSQDRTARWSQHF. CDR3 DNA sequence: TGCGCCAGCAGCCAAGACAGGACTGCAAGGTGGTCCCAGCATTTT.

The V call is TRBV6-5, the J call TRBJ1-6; D remains unclear. This CDR3 is built from 13 residues. The V gene lost 6 bases and the J gene lost 6 bases, with 9 bases spanning the gap. Germline lookup yields CDR1 MNHEY and CDR2 SVGAGI. The CDR3 sequence is CASSRDLNSPLHF. In nucleotides, the CDR3 is TGTGCCAGCAGCAGAGATCTTAATTCACCCCTCCACTTT.